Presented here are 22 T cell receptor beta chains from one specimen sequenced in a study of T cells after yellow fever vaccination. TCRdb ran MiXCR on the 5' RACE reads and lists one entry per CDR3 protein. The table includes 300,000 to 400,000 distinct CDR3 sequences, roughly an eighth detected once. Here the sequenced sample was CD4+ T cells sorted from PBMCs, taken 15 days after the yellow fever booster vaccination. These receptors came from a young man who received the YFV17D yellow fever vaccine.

The CDR3 coding sequence is TGTGCCAGCAGCTTATCCGGACAACTCGGGACTGAAGCTTTCTTT. Protein sequence: CASSLSGQLGTEAFF. The genes are TRBV7-9 and TRBJ1-1; tentatively, D is TRBD1 (5 bases). The germline V gene encodes CDR1 SEHNR and CDR2 FQNEAQ (reference sequence). With 2 bases removed from V and 5 bases from J, the gap between germline ends came to 15 bases. The CDR3 has 15 amino acids.

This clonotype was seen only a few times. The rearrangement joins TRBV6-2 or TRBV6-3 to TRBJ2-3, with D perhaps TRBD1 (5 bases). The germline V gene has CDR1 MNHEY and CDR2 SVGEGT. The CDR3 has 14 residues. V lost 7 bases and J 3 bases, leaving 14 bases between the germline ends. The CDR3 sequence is CASIQPPGTDTQYF. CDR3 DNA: TGTGCCAGCATCCAACCGCCAGGGACAGATACGCAGTATTTT.

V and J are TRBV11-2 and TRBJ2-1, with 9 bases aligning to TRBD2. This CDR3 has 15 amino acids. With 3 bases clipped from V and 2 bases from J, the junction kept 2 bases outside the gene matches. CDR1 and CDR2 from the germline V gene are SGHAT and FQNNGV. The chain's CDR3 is CASSFGTSPYNEQFF. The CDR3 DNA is TGTGCCAGCAGCTTCGGGACTAGCCCCTACAATGAGCAGTTCTTC.

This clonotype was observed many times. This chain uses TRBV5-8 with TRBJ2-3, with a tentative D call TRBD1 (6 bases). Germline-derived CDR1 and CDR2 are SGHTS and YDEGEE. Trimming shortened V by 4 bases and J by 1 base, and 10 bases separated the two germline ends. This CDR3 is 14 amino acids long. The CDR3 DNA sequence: TGTGCCAGCAGCACCGGGACACGCACAGATACGCAGTATTTT. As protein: CASSTGTRTDTQYF.

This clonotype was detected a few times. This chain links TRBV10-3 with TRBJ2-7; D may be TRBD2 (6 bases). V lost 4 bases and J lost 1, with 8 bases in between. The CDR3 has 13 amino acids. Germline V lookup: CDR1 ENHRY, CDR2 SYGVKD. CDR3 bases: TGTGCCATCAGTGGGAGGGCATCCTACGAGCAGTACTTC. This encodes CAISGRASYEQYF.

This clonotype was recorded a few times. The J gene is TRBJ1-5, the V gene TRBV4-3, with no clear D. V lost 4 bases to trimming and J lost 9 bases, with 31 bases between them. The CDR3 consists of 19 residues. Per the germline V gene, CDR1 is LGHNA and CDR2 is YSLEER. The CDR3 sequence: CASSPSFVRFPRRCWPQHF. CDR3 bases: TGCGCCAGCAGCCCCTCCTTCGTTAGGTTCCCACGGCGTTGTTGGCCCCAGCATTTT.

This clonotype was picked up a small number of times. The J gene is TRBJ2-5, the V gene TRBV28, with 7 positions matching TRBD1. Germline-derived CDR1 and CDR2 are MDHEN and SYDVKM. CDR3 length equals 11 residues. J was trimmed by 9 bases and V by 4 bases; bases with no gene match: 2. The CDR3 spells CASSSQGAQYF. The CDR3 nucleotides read TGTGCCAGCAGTTCCCAGGGGGCCCAGTACTTC.

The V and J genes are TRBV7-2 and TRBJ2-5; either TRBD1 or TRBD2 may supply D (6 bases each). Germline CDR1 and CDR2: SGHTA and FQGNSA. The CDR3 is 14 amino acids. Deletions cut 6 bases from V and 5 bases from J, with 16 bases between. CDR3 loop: CASRRGAPQETQYF. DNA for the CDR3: TGTGCCAGCAGGAGGGGGGCGCCTCAGGAGACCCAGTACTTC.

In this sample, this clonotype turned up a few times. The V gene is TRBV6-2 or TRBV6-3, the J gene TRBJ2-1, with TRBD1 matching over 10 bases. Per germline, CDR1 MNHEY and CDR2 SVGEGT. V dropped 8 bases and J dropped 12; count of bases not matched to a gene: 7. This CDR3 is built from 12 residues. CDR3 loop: CASGRQGARQFF. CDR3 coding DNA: TGTGCCAGCGGCCGACAGGGGGCAAGGCAGTTCTTC.

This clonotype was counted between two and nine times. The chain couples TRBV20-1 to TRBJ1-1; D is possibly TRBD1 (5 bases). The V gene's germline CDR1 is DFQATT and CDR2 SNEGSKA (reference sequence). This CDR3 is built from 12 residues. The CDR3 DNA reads TGCAAGCACGGGGCGCTGAACACTGAAGCTTTCTTT. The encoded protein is CKHGALNTEAFF.

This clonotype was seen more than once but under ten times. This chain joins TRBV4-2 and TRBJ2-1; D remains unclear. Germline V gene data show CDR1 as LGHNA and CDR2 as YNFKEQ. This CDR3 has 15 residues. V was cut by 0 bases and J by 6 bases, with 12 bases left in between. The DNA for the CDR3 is TGTGCCAGCAGCCAAGATCCCGGGCCAAGCAATGAGCAGTTCTTC. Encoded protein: CASSQDPGPSNEQFF.

The CDR3 DNA reads as TGTGCCAGCAGTGAGCAGATCTACGAGCAGTACGTC. It is translated as CASSEQIYEQYV. V is TRBV2 and J is TRBJ2-7; D is unclear. Trimming removed 3 bases from V and 3 bases from J, with 6 bases in between. CDR3 length equals 12 residues. From germline, CDR1 is SNHLY and CDR2 FYNNEI.

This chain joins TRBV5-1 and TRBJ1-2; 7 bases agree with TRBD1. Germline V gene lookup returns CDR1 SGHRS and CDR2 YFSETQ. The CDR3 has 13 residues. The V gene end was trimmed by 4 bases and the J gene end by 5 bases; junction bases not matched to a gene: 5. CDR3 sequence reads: CASSNDRVYGYTF. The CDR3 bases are TGCGCCAGCAGCAATGACAGGGTTTATGGCTACACCTTC.

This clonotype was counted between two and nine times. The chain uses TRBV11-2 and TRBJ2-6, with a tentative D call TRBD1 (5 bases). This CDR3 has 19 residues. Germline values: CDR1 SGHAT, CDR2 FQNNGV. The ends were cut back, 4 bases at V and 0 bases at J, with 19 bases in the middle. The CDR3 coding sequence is TGTGCCAGCAGCTCTCCCCGAGACAGTTCGATCTCTGGGGCCAACGTCCTGACTTTC. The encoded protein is CASSSPRDSSISGANVLTF.

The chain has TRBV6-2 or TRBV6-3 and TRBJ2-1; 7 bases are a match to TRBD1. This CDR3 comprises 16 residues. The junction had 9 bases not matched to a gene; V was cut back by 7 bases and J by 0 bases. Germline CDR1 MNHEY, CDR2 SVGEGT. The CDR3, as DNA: TGTGCCAGCACCACCCCAGGGGGTACCTCCTACAATGAGCAGTTCTTC. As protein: CASTTPGGTSYNEQFF.

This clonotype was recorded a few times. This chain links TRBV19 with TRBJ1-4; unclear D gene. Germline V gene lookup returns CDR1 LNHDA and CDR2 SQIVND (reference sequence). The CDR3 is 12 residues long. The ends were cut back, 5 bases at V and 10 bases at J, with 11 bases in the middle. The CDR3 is CASSGLDGKLFF. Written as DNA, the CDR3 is TGTGCCAGTAGTGGACTCGACGGAAAACTGTTTTTT.

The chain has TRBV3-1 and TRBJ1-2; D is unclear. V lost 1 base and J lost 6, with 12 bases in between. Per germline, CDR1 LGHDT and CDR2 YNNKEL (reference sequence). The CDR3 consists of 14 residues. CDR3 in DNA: TGTGCCAGCAGCCAAGTGCCAAGCCGGGATGGCTACACCTTC. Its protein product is CASSQVPSRDGYTF.

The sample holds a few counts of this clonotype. For the CDR3, the DNA is TGCGCCAGCAGCCGAAGAGGGACAGGGGCGGACAATGAGCAGTTCTTC. It is translated as CASSRRGTGADNEQFF. The V gene is TRBV4-1, the J gene TRBJ2-1, with 10 bases that match TRBD1. The ends lost 4 bases at V and 5 bases at J; junction bases unmatched: 8. Germline V gene data show CDR1 as MGHRA and CDR2 as YSYEKL. The CDR3 is made up of 16 amino acids.

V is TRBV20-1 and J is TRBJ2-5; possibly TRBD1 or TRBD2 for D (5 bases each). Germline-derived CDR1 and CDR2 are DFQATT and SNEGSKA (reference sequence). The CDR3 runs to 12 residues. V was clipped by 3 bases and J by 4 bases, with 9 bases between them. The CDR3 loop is CSASERGETQYF. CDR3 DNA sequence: TGCAGTGCTAGCGAGAGGGGAGAGACCCAGTACTTC.

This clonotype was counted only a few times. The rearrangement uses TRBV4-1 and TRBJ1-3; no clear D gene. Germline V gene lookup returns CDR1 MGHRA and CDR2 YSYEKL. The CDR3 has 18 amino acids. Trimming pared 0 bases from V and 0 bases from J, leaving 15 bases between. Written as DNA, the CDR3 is TGCGCCAGCAGCCAAGATTGGAACGTCGGGAGCTCTGGAAACACCATATATTTT. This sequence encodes CASSQDWNVGSSGNTIYF.

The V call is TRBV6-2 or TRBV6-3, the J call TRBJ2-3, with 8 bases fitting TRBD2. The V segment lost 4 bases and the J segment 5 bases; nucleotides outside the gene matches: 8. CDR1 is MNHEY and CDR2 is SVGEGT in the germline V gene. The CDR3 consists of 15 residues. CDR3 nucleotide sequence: TGTGCCAGCAGTTCGGCTAGCGGGCTCGGAGATACGCAGTATTTT. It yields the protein CASSSASGLGDTQYF.

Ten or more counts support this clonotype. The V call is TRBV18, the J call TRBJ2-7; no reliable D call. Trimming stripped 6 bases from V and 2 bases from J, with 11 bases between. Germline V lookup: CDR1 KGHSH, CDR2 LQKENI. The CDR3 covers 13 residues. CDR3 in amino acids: CASSETSTYEQYF. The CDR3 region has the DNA TGTGCCAGCTCGGAAACTTCTACCTACGAGCAGTACTTC.